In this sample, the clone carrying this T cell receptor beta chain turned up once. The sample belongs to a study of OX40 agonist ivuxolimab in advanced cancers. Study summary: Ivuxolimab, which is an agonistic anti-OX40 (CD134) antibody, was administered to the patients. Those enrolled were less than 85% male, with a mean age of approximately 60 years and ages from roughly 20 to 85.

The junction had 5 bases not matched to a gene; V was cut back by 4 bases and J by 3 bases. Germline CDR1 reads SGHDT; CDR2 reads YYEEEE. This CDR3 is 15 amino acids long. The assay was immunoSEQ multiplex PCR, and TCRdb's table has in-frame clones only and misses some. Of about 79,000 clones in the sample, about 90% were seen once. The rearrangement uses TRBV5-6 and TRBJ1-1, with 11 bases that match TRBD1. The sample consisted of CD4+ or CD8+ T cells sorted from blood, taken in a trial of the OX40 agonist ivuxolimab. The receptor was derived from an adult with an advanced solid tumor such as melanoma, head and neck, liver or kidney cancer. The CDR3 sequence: CASSPDRGRDTEAFF. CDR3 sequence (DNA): TGTGCCAGCAGCCCGGACAGGGGGCGAGACACTGAAGCTTTCTTT. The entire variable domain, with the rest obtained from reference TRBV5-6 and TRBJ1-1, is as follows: DAGVTQSPTHLIKTRGQQVTLRCSPKSGHDTVSWYQQALGQGPQFIFQYYEEEERQRGNFPDRFSGHQFPNYSSELNVNALLLGDSALYLCASSPDRGRDTEAFFGQGTRLTVV.